This T cell receptor beta chain stems from a study of shared clonotypes between healthy human individuals. For every subset, genomic DNA was evenly distributed across several immunoSEQ plates. TCRdb's table, derived via immunoSEQ multiplex PCR, lists solely in-frame clones and lacks some. The sample includes a few million clones, 80% to 95% of them seen just once. Positive CCR7 selection of CD45RO-negative cells yielded the naive CD8 cells, and terminally differentiated effector memory CD45RA+ cells were excluded. Participating donors were healthy, HIV-negative adults free of recent acute infections or vaccinations. The sequence was collected from a man between 18 and 29 years old in good health. Some clones in this sample may be carry-over from other donors' samples. The sample taken for sequencing was naive CD8+ T cells from PBMCs.

CDR3 in DNA: TGTGCCGGCCCCTACGAGCAGTACTTC. Its protein product is CAGPYEQYF. The J gene is TRBJ2-7, the V gene TRBV7-2; no clear D gene. Germline V gene data show CDR1 as SGHTA and CDR2 as FQGNSA. Trimming left V 11 bases short and J 2 bases short, with 4 bases between. The CDR3 loop spans 9 amino acids.